These 20 T cell receptor beta chains were sequenced from one sample in a study of T-cell reconstitution after alpha-beta-depleted transplantation in children. Unique molecular identifiers were incorporated during preparation of the TCRbeta library. TCRdb reprocessed the PCR reads with MiXCR, giving one entry per CDR3 protein. The sample records roughly 610,000 distinct CDR3 sequences, more than 9% being singletons. Specimen: PBMCs from the stem cell graft donor, collected from the stem cell graft. The receptors come from a human donor who donated a stem cell graft to a child with acute myeloid leukemia.

There are many counts of this clonotype. This chain uses TRBV5-1 with TRBJ2-1; 8 nucleotides align to TRBD2. Germline V gene sequence: CDR1 SGHRS, CDR2 YFSETQ. The CDR3 contains 16 residues. Unmatched junction bases numbered 8, after V lost 2 bases and J lost 4 bases. CDR3 in amino acids: CASSFSRTSGYNEQFF. The CDR3 coding sequence is TGCGCCAGCAGCTTTTCGCGTACTAGCGGATACAATGAGCAGTTCTTC.

This clonotype was seen ten or more times. The V and J genes are TRBV7-9 and TRBJ2-3; 9 positions agree with TRBD2. The CDR3 contains 17 residues. V gave up 1 base and J gave up 1 base; unmatched junction bases: 6. CDR1 is SEHNR and CDR2 is FQNEAQ in the germline V gene (reference sequence). CDR3 residues: CASSLDASGRRTDTQYF. In nucleotides, the CDR3 is TGTGCCAGCAGCTTAGATGCAAGCGGGAGGCGCACAGATACGCAGTATTTT.

This clonotype was observed a few times. The rearrangement joins TRBV6-2 or TRBV6-3 to TRBJ1-2; D unresolved. This CDR3 has 15 residues. Germline V gene lookup returns CDR1 MNHEY and CDR2 SVGEGT. V gave up 2 bases and J gave up 0 bases, with 10 bases separating them. The CDR3 loop is CASSYRSTTNYGYTF. The CDR3, as DNA: TGTGCCAGCAGTTACAGGTCCACCACTAACTATGGCTACACCTTC.

This clonotype has just a few counts. DNA for the CDR3: TGTGCCAGCAGTTCCCTCCGGGACTTGGTAAATGAGCAGTTCTTC. It yields the protein CASSSLRDLVNEQFF. The V gene is TRBV12-3 or TRBV12-4, the J gene TRBJ2-1; D is perhaps TRBD2 (6 bases). The CDR3 length is 15 residues. Trimming removed 4 bases at V and 7 bases at J, with 17 bases between.

This clonotype was found a few times. The chain combines TRBV5-4 with TRBJ2-1, with 8 bases lining up with TRBD1. With 0 bases clipped from V and 4 bases from J, the junction kept 9 bases outside the gene matches. The length of the CDR3 is 17 residues. Germline V CDR1 and CDR2: SGHNT, YYREEE (reference sequence). Here the CDR3 DNA reads TGTGCCAGCAGCTTGGGGCGCAGGGGGCAAGGTTACAATGAGCAGTTCTTC. Its translation: CASSLGRRGQGYNEQFF.

The gene calls are TRBV20-1 and TRBJ2-2, with 13 bases fitting TRBD2. V dropped 4 bases and J dropped 5; count of bases not matched to a gene: 4. Germline CDR1 and CDR2: DFQATT and SNEGSKA (reference sequence). The CDR3 is made up of 15 amino acids. CDR3 nucleotides: TGCAGTGCTAACGGACTAGCGGGAGATACCGGGGAGCTGTTTTTT. This gives the protein CSANGLAGDTGELFF.

The CDR3 here is CASSLPTPSGRLYNEQFF. The CDR3 region has the DNA TGCGCCAGCAGCTTGCCTACCCCTAGCGGGAGACTATACAATGAGCAGTTCTTC. This chain links TRBV5-1 with TRBJ2-1, with TRBD2 matching 10 bases. The V gene's germline CDR1 is SGHRS and CDR2 YFSETQ. V was clipped by 1 base and J by 4 bases; unmatched bases: 11. The CDR3 consists of 18 residues.

This clonotype has more than one count but fewer than ten. Here the CDR3 DNA reads TGTGCCAGCAGCCCGGCGATAGCGGGAGGTTCCTACGAGCAGTACTTC. This codes for CASSPAIAGGSYEQYF. The chain recombines TRBV7-2 with TRBJ2-7, with 10 bases lining up with TRBD2. This CDR3 spans 16 amino acids. Trimming removed 5 bases from V and 1 base from J; junction bases left unmatched: 8. Germline V gene sequence: CDR1 SGHTA, CDR2 FQGNSA.

The chain carries TRBV20-1 and TRBJ2-2, with TRBD1 matching 8 bases. The V gene's germline CDR1 is DFQATT and CDR2 SNEGSKA (reference sequence). Germline trimming cut 5 bases from V and 5 bases from J; bases unmatched to any gene: 7. The CDR3 loop spans 14 amino acids. The DNA for the CDR3 is TGCAGTGCTCATCGACAGGGGCGGACCGGGGAGCTGTTTTTT. Translated: CSAHRQGRTGELFF.

This clonotype was seen ten or more times. The chain combines TRBV6-2 or TRBV6-3 with TRBJ2-7; D is undetermined. CDR1 MNHEY and CDR2 SVGEGT come from the germline V gene. Trimming stripped 0 bases from V and 3 bases from J, with 3 bases between. The CDR3 spans 12 residues. In nucleotides, the CDR3 is TGTGCCAGCAGTTACTCGGACTACGAGCAGTACTTC. It specifies CASSYSDYEQYF.

The chain recombines TRBV11-2 with TRBJ1-1; D is undetermined. Germline lookup yields CDR1 SGHAT and CDR2 FQNNGV. The CDR3 runs to 13 residues. V shed 5 bases and J shed 11 bases, with 18 bases lying between them. This chain's CDR3 is CASSVGLSVRAFF. The CDR3 coding sequence is TGTGCCAGCAGCGTCGGACTTTCGGTGAGGGCTTTCTTT.

In this sample, this clonotype turned up many times. The germline gene is not matched at one end of the junction; a read error may be the cause. The J gene is TRBJ1-5, the V gene TRBV5-1, with D possibly TRBD1 on 5 matching bases. Germline CDR1 and CDR2: SGHRS and YFSETQ. The length of the CDR3 is 14 residues. This CDR3 reads CASSLTGPNQPQHF. The CDR3 DNA is TGTGCCAGCAGTTTAACAGGCCCCAATCAGCCCCAGCATTTT.

This clonotype was picked up many times. The J gene is TRBJ2-3, the V gene TRBV15; TRBD2 matches 8 bases. V gave up 0 bases and J gave up 5 bases; unmatched junction bases: 4. The CDR3 loop spans 15 amino acids. CDR1 and CDR2 from the germline V gene are LNHNV and YYDKDF (reference sequence). CDR3 in amino acids: CATSRDPTSEDTQYF. In DNA, the CDR3 is TGTGCCACCAGCAGAGACCCGACTAGCGAAGATACGCAGTATTTT.

This clonotype appeared many times. V and J are TRBV12-3 or TRBV12-4 and TRBJ2-3, with 9 bases that match TRBD2. This CDR3 contains 16 residues. With 5 bases clipped from V and 2 bases from J, the junction kept 8 bases outside the gene matches. This CDR3 is CASSDPSGVITDTQYF. DNA of the CDR3: TGTGCCAGCAGTGATCCTAGCGGGGTTATCACAGATACGCAGTATTTT.

There are a few counts of this clonotype. The chain uses TRBV29-1 and TRBJ2-7; 10 bases are a match to TRBD2. This CDR3 region has 14 residues. Germline CDR1 and CDR2: SQVTM and ANQGSEA. With V trimmed by 8 bases and J by 2 bases, 9 bases remained unmatched. CDR3 coding DNA: TGCAGCACCAGGACTAGCGGAGGTCCCTACGAGCAGTACTTC. It is translated as CSTRTSGGPYEQYF.

The chain has TRBV15 and TRBJ2-5; the match to TRBD1 covers 12 bases. Unmatched junction bases numbered 3, after V lost 0 bases and J lost 4 bases. The germline gives CDR1 LNHNV, CDR2 YYDKDF (reference sequence). The CDR3 contains 16 residues. This CDR3 is CATSRDGTGGGETQYF. CDR3 nucleotides: TGTGCCACCAGCAGAGATGGGACAGGGGGCGGAGAGACCCAGTACTTC.

The chain links TRBV14 to TRBJ2-3; D is possibly TRBD1 or TRBD2 (6 bases each). V was pared by 4 bases and J by 5 bases, with 10 bases between. The CDR3 runs 13 residues. Germline CDR1 is SGHDN and CDR2 is FVKESK. This CDR3 reads CASSPKGGDTQYF. In DNA form, the CDR3 reads TGTGCCAGCAGCCCCAAGGGGGGAGATACGCAGTATTTT.

Many counts were recorded for this clonotype. The V call is TRBV29-1, the J call TRBJ1-4; perhaps TRBD1 as D (6 bases). Germline CDR1 SQVTM, CDR2 ANQGSEA. V lost 8 bases to trimming and J lost 11 bases, with 15 bases between them. This CDR3 comprises 11 residues. The CDR3 protein is CSTEWGQKLFF. The CDR3 coding sequence is TGCAGCACCGAATGGGGGCAGAAACTGTTTTTT.

The J gene is TRBJ2-7, the V gene TRBV20-1, with D unresolved. The germline CDR1 and CDR2 sequences are DFQATT and SNEGSKA (reference sequence). The V gene lost 5 bases and the J gene lost 7 bases, with 18 bases spanning the gap. The CDR3 consists of 13 residues. CDR3 nucleotide sequence: TGCAGTGCTCACCGGCCAGCGCTAGGTGAGCAGTACTTC. It codes for CSAHRPALGEQYF.

This clonotype was seen at least ten times. The chain employs TRBV20-1 and TRBJ2-1, with TRBD2 matching 13 bases. Trimming took 6 bases from V and 0 from J; bases not matched to a gene: 11. This CDR3 contains 18 residues. Germline CDR1 reads DFQATT; CDR2 reads SNEGSKA (reference sequence). In nucleotides, the CDR3 is TGCAGTGCCCCCAAGGAACTAGCGGGAGGGTACTCCTACAATGAGCAGTTCTTC. Amino acids: CSAPKELAGGYSYNEQFF.